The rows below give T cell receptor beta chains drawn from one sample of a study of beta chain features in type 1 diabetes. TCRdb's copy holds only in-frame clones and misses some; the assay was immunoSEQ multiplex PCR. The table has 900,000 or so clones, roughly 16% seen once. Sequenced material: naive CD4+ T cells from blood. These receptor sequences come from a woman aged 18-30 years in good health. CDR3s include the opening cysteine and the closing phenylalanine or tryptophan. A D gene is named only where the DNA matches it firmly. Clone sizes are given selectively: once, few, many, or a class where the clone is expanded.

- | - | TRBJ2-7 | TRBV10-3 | CAISEFPGREQYF | TGTGCCATCAGTGAGTTCCCAGGGAGGGAGCAGTACTTC
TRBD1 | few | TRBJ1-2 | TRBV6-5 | CASSYYRFDRAGGYTF | TGTGCCAGCAGTTACTACAGATTTGACAGGGCAGGGGGCTACACCTTC
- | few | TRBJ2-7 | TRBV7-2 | CASSSQAGYEQYF | TGTGCCAGCAGCTCACAGGCGGGCTACGAGCAGTACTTC
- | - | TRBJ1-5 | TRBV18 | CASSRSGGPQHF | TGTGCCAGCTCACGATCGGGGGGGCCCCAGCATTTT
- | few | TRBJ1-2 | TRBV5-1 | CASSLGTSDGYTF | TGCGCCAGCAGCTTGGGGACTAGTGATGGCTACACCTTC
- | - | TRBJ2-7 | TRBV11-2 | CASSLVWSDYEQYF | TGTGCCAGCAGCTTAGTTTGGTCCGACTACGAGCAGTACTTC
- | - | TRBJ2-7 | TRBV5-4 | CASSRNSGGYYEQYF | TGTGCCAGCAGCAGAAATAGCGGAGGGTACTACGAGCAGTACTTC
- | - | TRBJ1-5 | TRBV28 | CASSSDPQPQHF | TGTGCCAGCAGTTCGGATCCACAGCCCCAGCATTTT
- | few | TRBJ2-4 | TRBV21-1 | CASSREKPLDTRLAKNIQYF | TGTGCCAGCAGCAGAGAAAAGCCCCTAGACACACGATTAGCCAAAAACATTCAGTACTTC
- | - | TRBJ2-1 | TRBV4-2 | CASSHYFGQFF | TGTGCCAGCAGCCACTATTTCGGGCAGTTCTTC
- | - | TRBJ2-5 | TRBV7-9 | CASSPRYGKETQYF | TGTGCCAGCAGCCCCCGTTACGGTAAAGAGACCCAGTACTTC
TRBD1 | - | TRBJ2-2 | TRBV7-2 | CASRKDRATGELFF | TGTGCCAGCAGAAAGGACAGGGCCACCGGGGAGCTGTTTTTT
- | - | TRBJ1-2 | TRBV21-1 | CASSKAAGVTNYGYTF | TGTGCCAGCAGCAAAGCTGCAGGGGTAACAAACTATGGCTACACCTTC
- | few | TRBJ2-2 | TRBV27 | CASSSLGSIVTGELFF | TGTGCCAGCAGTAGTCTGGGGTCGATAGTCACCGGGGAGCTGTTTTTT
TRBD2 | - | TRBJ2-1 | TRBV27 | CASSSRTSGMPYNEQFF | TGTGCCAGCAGCTCTAGGACTAGCGGGATGCCCTACAATGAGCAGTTCTTC
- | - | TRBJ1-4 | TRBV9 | CASSVGRVTNEKLFF | TGTGCCAGCAGCGTAGGAAGGGTGACTAATGAAAAACTGTTTTTT
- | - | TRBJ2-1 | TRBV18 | CASSLSTGPYNEQFF | TGTGCCAGCTCACTTTCGACAGGACCATACAATGAGCAGTTCTTC
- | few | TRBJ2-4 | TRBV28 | CASREGSKNIQYF | TGTGCCAGCAGAGAGGGGAGCAAAAACATTCAGTACTTC
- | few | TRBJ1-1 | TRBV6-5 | CASSSPGHYPTEAFF | TGTGCCAGCAGTTCGCCGGGACATTACCCGACTGAAGCTTTCTTT
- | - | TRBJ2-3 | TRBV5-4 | CASSLAQNRVTDTQYF | TGTGCCAGCAGCTTGGCTCAAAACAGGGTGACAGATACGCAGTATTTT
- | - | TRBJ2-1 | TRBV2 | CASSELPTGKFF | TGTGCCAGCAGTGAATTACCCACTGGCAAGTTCTTC
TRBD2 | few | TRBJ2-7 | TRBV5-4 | CASSPGGTSGYYEQYF | TGTGCCAGCAGCCCTGGAGGGACTAGCGGATACTACGAGCAGTACTTC
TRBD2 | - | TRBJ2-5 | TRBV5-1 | CASSRVGLAGDPVGETQYF | TGCGCCAGCTCGAGGGTCGGACTAGCGGGAGACCCAGTAGGTGAGACCCAGTACTTC
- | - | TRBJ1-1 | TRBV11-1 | CASSEDRYTEAFF | TGTGCCAGCAGCGAAGACAGATACACTGAAGCTTTCTTT
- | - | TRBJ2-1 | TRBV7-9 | CASSQGTSNEQFF | TGTGCCAGCAGCCAGGGTACCTCCAATGAGCAGTTCTTC
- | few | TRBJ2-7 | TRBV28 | CASSFSEPYEQYF | TGTGCCAGCAGTTTTTCCGAACCTTACGAGCAGTACTTC
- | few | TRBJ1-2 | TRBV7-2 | CASSSAAVAYGYTF | TGTGCCAGCAGCTCTGCGGCCGTCGCCTATGGCTACACCTTC
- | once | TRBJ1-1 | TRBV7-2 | CASSFDRQNTEAFF | TGTGCCAGCAGCTTCGACAGACAGAACACTGAAGCTTTCTTT
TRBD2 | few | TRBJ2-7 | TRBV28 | CASSLAGSGTSEYYEQYF | TGTGCCAGCAGTTTAGCGGGCTCCGGGACTAGCGAGTACTACGAGCAGTACTTC
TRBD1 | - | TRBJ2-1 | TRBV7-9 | CASSFGQAYNEQFF | TGTGCCAGCAGCTTTGGACAGGCTTACAATGAGCAGTTCTTC
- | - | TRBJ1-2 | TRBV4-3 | CASSQTNRQADYYGYTF | TGCGCCAGCAGCCAAACGAATAGACAGGCGGATTACTATGGCTACACCTTC
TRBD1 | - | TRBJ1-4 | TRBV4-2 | CASSQGGPGQGSGKLFF | TGTGCCAGCAGCCAAGGGGGACCGGGACAGGGCTCTGGAAAACTGTTTTTT
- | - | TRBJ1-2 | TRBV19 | CASSIATSNYGYTF | TGTGCCAGTAGTATTGCGACATCCAACTATGGCTACACCTTC
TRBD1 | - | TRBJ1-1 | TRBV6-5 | CASSYSGGGRDFEAFF | TGTGCCAGCAGTTACTCGGGAGGGGGCCGAGATTTTGAAGCTTTCTTT
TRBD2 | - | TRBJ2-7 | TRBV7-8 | CASSPTSGRAYEQYF | TGTGCCAGCAGCCCAACTAGCGGGAGGGCCTACGAGCAGTACTTC
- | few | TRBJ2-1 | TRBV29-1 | CSVDGRVYNEQFF | TGCAGCGTTGACGGACGGGTTTACAATGAGCAGTTCTTC
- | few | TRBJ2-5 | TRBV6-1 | CASKTGGQETQYF | TGTGCCTCAAAAACCGGGGGACAAGAGACCCAGTACTTC
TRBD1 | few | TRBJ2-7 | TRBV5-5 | CASSPGQADYEQYF | TGTGCCAGCAGCCCGGGACAGGCTGATTACGAGCAGTACTTC
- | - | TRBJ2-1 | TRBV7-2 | CASSLPNNNEQFF | TGTGCCAGCAGCTTACCAAACAACAATGAGCAGTTCTTC
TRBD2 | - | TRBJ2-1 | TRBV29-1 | CSAATDLAGVNEQFF | TGCAGCGCAGCGACCGATTTGGCGGGGGTCAATGAGCAGTTCTTC
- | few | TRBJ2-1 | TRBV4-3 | CASSQDRVSYNEQFF | TGCGCCAGCAGCCAAGATCGTGTCTCCTACAATGAGCAGTTCTTC
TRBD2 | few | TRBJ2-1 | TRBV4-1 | CASSQDHSGSKNEQFF | TGCGCCAGCAGCCAAGATCACAGCGGGAGTAAGAATGAGCAGTTCTTC
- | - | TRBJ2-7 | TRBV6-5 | CASSYSRTRWGEQYF | TGTGCCAGCAGTTACTCGCGCACCCGTTGGGGCGAGCAGTACTTC